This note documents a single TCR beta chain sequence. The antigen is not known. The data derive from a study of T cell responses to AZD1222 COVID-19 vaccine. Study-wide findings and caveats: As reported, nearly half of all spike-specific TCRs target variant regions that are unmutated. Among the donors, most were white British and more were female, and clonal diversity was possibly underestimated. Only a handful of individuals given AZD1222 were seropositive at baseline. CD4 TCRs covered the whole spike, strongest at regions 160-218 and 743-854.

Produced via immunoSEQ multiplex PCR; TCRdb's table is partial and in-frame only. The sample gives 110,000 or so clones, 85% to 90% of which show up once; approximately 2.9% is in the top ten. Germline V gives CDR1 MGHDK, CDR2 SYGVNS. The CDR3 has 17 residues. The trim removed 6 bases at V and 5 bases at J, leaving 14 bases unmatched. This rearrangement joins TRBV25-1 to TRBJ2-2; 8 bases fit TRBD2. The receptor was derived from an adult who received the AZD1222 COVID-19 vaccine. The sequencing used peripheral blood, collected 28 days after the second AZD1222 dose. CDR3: CASSPFDGGAGTGELFF. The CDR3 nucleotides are TGTGCCAGCAGCCCCTTTGACGGGGGGGCTGGGACCGGGGAGCTGTTTTTT.